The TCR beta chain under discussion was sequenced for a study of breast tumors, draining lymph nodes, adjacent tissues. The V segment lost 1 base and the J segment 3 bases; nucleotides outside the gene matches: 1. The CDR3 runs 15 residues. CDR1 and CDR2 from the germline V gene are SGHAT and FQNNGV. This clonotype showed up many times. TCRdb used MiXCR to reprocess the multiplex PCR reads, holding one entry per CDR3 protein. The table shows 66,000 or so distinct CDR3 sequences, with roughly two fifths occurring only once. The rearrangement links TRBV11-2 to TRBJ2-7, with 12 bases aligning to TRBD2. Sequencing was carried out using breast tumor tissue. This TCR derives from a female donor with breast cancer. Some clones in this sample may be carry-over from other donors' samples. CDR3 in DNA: TGTGCCAGCAGCTTAGGGACTAGCGGGGTCTACGAGCAGTACTTC. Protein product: CASSLGTSGVYEQYF.